This T cell receptor (beta chain) came from a study of cytomegalovirus exposure and HLA in healthy donors. Study observations and caveats: Most TCR sequences proved rare, with some public TCRs found in many donors. Highly shared sequence variants in one cluster were likely a sequencing artifact.

Germline assignment: CDR1 LNHDA and CDR2 SQIVND (reference sequence). Trimming left V 3 bases short and J 9 bases short, with 14 bases between. CDR3 size: 14 residues. Primers included in the PCR were 60 Vbeta and 13 Jbeta primers. Assay: immunoSEQ multiplex PCR; the TCRdb copy retains only in-frame clones and omits some. Altogether some 150,000 clones are present, roughly 82% being singletons, with the ten largest covering more than 6.5%. This clone was recorded once. Its antigen is unidentified. The sequencing sample was made of PBMCs. This receptor was obtained from a woman aged 50 to 60 in good health and CMV-seropositive. The rearrangement links TRBV19 to TRBJ1-4; TRBD1 is a possible D gene (6 bases). CDR3 loop: CASSMPGENKKLFF. DNA for the CDR3: TGTGCCAGTAGTATGCCAGGGGAGAATAAAAAACTGTTTTTT.